This T cell receptor beta chain was retrieved from a study of cytotoxic CD8 clonotypes in ibrutinib-treated CLL. Study-level background: There were, on average, 255,043 productive templates and about 85,000 productive rearrangements per sample. Study results and limitations: Pretreatment clonality was elevated relative to age-matched healthy donors and paralleled circulating CD8+ T-cell counts. The clonality went up when patients responded to ibrutinib and dropped back toward baseline at progression.

Profiling relied on immunoSEQ multiplex PCR, and the TCRdb table lists in-frame clones only, not all of them. The data contain about 140,000 clones, around 81% of them seen just once; the ten biggest clones take up 6.5% to 8%. The table lists this clone with a count of one. Its antigen is undetermined. The CDR3 loop spans 15 amino acids. CDR1 and CDR2 from the germline V gene are MNHNS and SASEGT. Trimming took off 2 bases at V and 6 bases at J, with 16 bases between the two ends. This sample comprised PBMCs, obtained after 36 months of ibrutinib treatment. V gene TRBV6-1 combines with J gene TRBJ1-1; D unresolved. This TCR derives from a human donor with chronic lymphocytic leukemia. Here the CDR3 DNA reads TGTGCCAGCAGTGAACTCCCGGACCGTGGTGCTGAAGCTTTCTTT. Residues: CASSELPDRGAEAFF.